The following is a T cell receptor beta chain sequence with its context. Its specificity is not known. This specimen comes from a study of T cell repertoires in cytomegalovirus infection. Study background: Evidence of both CMV infection and a matching HLA type came from public TCR beta signatures.

Each CDR3 protein gets one entry after TCRdb re-called the reads with MiXCR. The table has 550,000 to 700,000 distinct CDR3 sequences, approximately 40% seen once. Trimming cost V 7 bases and J 2 bases, with 13 bases left between them. The germline gives CDR1 SGHRS, CDR2 YFSETQ. This CDR3 has 14 residues. Findings and limits, study-wide: The study identified carriers of CMV plus the relevant HLA from cumulative public TCR beta family frequency. HLA-C-restricted TCR beta clonotypes specific for CMV led the ex vivo response.

The TCR sequence derives from a human donor in good health (CMV status not recorded). Some clones in this sample may be carry-over from other donors' samples. The specimen was cultured PBMCs, collected from culture after CMV antigen stimulation. The chain links TRBV5-1 to TRBJ2-1; TRBD2 might be the D (7 bases). This CDR3 is CASSGGGTYNEQFF. The CDR3 bases are TGCGCCAGCTCAGGCGGGGGCACCTACAATGAGCAGTTCTTC.